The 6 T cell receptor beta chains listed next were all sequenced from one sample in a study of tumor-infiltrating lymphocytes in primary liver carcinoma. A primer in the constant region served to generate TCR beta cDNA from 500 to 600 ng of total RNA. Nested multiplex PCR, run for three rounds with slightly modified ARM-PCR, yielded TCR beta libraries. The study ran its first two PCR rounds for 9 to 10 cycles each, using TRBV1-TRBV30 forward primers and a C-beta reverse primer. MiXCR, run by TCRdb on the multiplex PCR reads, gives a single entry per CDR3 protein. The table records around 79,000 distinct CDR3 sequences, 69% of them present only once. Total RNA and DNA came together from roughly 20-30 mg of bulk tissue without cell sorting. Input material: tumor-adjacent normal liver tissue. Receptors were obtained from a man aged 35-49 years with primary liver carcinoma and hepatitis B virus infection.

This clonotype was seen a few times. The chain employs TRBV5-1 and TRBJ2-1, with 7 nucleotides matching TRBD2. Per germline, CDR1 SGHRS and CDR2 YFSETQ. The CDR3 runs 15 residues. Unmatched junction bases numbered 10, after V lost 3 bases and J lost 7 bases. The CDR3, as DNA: TGCGCCAGCAGCTCCGGACTAGTGGGAGTAAATGAGCAGTTCTTC. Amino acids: CASSSGLVGVNEQFF.

The DNA for the CDR3 is TGCGCCAGCAGCCAAGAGTCGGGCGATGTCTCCTACGAGCAGTACTTC. Amino acid sequence: CASSQESGDVSYEQYF. The chain is built from TRBV4-1 and TRBJ2-7; D ambiguous. The V gene lost 0 bases and the J gene lost 0 bases, with 12 bases spanning the gap. Germline V CDR1 and CDR2: MGHRA, YSYEKL. The CDR3 spans 16 residues.

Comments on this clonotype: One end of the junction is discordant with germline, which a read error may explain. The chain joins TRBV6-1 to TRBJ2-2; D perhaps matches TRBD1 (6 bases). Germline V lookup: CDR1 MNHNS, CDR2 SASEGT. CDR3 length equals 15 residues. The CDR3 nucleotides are TGTGCCAGCAGTGAAGACAGGGTATACACCAGGGAGCTGTATTTT. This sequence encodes CASSEDRVYTRELYF.

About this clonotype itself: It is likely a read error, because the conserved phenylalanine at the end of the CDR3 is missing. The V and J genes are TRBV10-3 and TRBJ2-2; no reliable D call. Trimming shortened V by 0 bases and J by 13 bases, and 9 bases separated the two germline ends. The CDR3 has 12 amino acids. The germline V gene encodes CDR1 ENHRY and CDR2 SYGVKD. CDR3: CAISESAARLFL. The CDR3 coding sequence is TGTGCCATCAGTGAGTCGGCGGCGAGGCTGTTTTTG.

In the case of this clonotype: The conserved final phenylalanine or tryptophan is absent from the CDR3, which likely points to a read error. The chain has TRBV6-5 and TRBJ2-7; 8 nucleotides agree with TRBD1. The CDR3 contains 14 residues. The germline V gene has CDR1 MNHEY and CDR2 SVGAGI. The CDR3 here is CPSSYSDRDYEQYL. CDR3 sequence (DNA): TGTCCCAGCAGTTACTCGGACAGGGATTACGAGCAGTACTTA.

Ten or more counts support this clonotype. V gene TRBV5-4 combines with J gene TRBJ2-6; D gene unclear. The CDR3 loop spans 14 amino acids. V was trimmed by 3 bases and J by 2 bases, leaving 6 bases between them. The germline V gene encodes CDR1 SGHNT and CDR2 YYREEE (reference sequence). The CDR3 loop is CASSSLAGANVLTF. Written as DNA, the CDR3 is TGTGCCAGCAGCTCCCTGGCTGGGGCCAACGTCCTGACTTTC.